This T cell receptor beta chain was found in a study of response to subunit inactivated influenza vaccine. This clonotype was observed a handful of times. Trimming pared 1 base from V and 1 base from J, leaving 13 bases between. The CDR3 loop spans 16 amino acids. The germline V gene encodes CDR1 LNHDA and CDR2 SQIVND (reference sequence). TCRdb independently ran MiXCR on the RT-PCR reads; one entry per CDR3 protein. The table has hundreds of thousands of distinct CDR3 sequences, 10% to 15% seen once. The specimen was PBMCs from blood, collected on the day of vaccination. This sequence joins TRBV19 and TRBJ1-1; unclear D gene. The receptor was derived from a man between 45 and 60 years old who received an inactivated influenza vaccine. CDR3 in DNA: TGTGCCAGTAGTATAGGGGTACCGGGATCGAACACTGAAGCTTTCTTT. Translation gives CASSIGVPGSNTEAFF.